Listed below are T cell receptor beta chains from one sample, sequenced in a study of shared clonotypes between healthy human individuals. The method was immunoSEQ multiplex PCR; TCRdb's version includes in-frame clones alone and lacks a portion of them. Of about 1 million clones listed, about 75% are singletons. The sample was memory CD4+ T cells sorted from blood. The receptors originated from a man aged 18 to 29 in good health. CDR3s include the opening cysteine and the closing phenylalanine or tryptophan. D genes are given only for firm matches. Some rows have no size entry. The others give once, few or many, or a class for an expanded clone.

>TRBJ1-5|NA|few|TRBV12-5
TGTGCTAGTGGTCCTCAATCGGGGCAGCCCCAGCATTTT
CASGPQSGQPQHF
>TRBJ2-2|TRBD2|NA|TRBV2
TGTGCCAGCACAACTAGCGGGAACACCGGGGAGCTGTTTTTT
CASTTSGNTGELFF
>TRBJ2-3|TRBD2|NA|TRBV29-1
TGCAGCGTAGTACTAGCGGGGGGACCCACAGATACGCAGTATTTT
CSVVLAGGPTDTQYF
>TRBJ2-4|NA|few|TRBV5-1
TGCGCCAGCAGCGCCGACTCCTCTCGGGCGTTAAACATTCAGTACTTC
CASSADSSRALNIQYF
>TRBJ2-5|TRBD2|NA|TRBV9
TGTGCCAGCAGCGAAGGACTAGCGGGGGGGCAGGAGACCCAGTACTTC
CASSEGLAGGQETQYF
>TRBJ2-7|TRBD1|few|TRBV7-2
TGTGCCAGCAGCCCAGGGGGCGTCTGGGAGCAGTACTTC
CASSPGGVWEQYF
>TRBJ2-7|NA|NA|TRBV15
TGTGCCACCAGCAGATCCCTGGATTCCTCCTACGAGCAGTACTTC
CATSRSLDSSYEQYF
>TRBJ2-5|TRBD2|NA|TRBV27
TGTGCCAGCAAGCAAGCGGGGCCGGTGGAGACCCAGTACTTC
CASKQAGPVETQYF
>TRBJ1-4|NA|NA|TRBV27
TGTGCCCGCCGAGGCCGGTCTGAAAAACTGTTTTTT
CARRGRSEKLFF
>TRBJ1-2|NA|NA|TRBV10-3
TGTGCCATCAGTGAGTCAAGACTGGGAGGCTACACCTTC
CAISESRLGGYTF
>TRBJ2-2|NA|NA|TRBV5-1
TGCGCCAGCAGCAGCCGCGGGACACCGGGCGCCGGGGAGCTGTTTTTT
CASSSRGTPGAGELFF
>TRBJ2-3|TRBD2|NA|TRBV7-9
TGTGCCGGCAGCTTTCGGGGTAGCGGGCCCCTAGCTAGTACGCAGTATTTT
CAGSFRGSGPLASTQYF
>TRBJ1-5|TRBD1|few|TRBV5-1
TGCGCCAGCAGCTCGACAGGGGGTCGCGACCAGCCCCAGCATTTT
CASSSTGGRDQPQHF
>TRBJ1-2|NA|NA|TRBV19
TGTGCCAGTACCCGCGCCGGGACGGAGATCTATGGCTACACCTTC
CASTRAGTEIYGYTF
>TRBJ2-7|TRBD2|NA|TRBV9
TGTGCCAGCAGTCCCGGGACTAGGCGCGAGCAGTACTTC
CASSPGTRREQYF
>TRBJ1-1|TRBD1|NA|TRBV6-5
TGTGCCAGCAGGATAATGACAGGGACAACTGAAGCTTTCTTT
CASRIMTGTTEAFF
>TRBJ2-7|TRBD2|NA|TRBV7-9
TGTGCCAGCAGCCCCAGTTCAGCGGGGCGGCAGTACTTC
CASSPSSAGRQYF
>TRBJ2-1|TRBD2|few|TRBV9
TGTGCCAGCAGCAACGGACTAGCGGCCTACAATGAGCAGTTCTTC
CASSNGLAAYNEQFF
>TRBJ1-6|NA|few|TRBV6-1
TGTGCCAGCTTAAGCGGGATCTATTCACCCCTCCACTTT
CASLSGIYSPLHF
>TRBJ1-1|NA|NA|TRBV29-1
TGCAGCGTTGCTGGACAGACTGAAGCTTTCTTT
CSVAGQTEAFF
>TRBJ1-2|NA|NA|TRBV25-1
TGTGCCAGCAGTGATACTCAGGGGATTAACTATGGCTACACCTTC
CASSDTQGINYGYTF
>TRBJ2-5|NA|NA|TRBV5-1
TGCGCCACCTCTTCCACAGGGAACCAAGAGACCCAGTACTTC
CATSSTGNQETQYF
>TRBJ1-1|TRBD1|NA|TRBV7-9
TGTGCCAGCAGCTTTGTAGAGGGGGCTGGAGAAGCTTTCTTT
CASSFVEGAGEAFF
>TRBJ2-7|TRBD1|NA|TRBV5-4
TGTGCCAGCAGCTTGGCGGGACAGCCCTACGAGCAGTACTTC
CASSLAGQPYEQYF
>TRBJ1-2|NA|once|TRBV19
TGTGCCAGTAGGAACGACAGGAACGCTAACTATGGCTACACCTTC
CASRNDRNANYGYTF
>TRBJ2-3|NA|NA|TRBV10-3
TGTGCCATCAGAACAGGGTGGGGAGGATCAGATACGCAGTATTTT
CAIRTGWGGSDTQYF
>TRBJ1-1|NA|NA|TRBV6-5
TGTGCCAGCACCCCCCAAGGGGCGCGCACTGAAGCTTTCTTT
CASTPQGARTEAFF
>TRBJ2-7|NA|NA|TRBV4-3
TGCGCCAGCAGCCAAGATCTCCCTTCGGGGACGGTCGGCTACGAGCAGTACTTC
CASSQDLPSGTVGYEQYF
>TRBJ2-3|NA|NA|TRBV28
TGTGCCAGCAGTGCACCCTCGGGGTCTTTGGATACGCAGTATTTT
CASSAPSGSLDTQYF
>TRBJ1-2|NA|NA|TRBV11-1
TGTGCCAGCAGCTTAAACCCCAGGGCGGGTGGCTACACCTTC
CASSLNPRAGGYTF
>TRBJ2-1|NA|NA|TRBV19
TGTGCCAGTAGTCCGGATGGAGCGGGTGGCCATACGTTCTTC
CASSPDGAGGHTFF
>TRBJ2-7|TRBD1|NA|TRBV11-2
TGTGCCAGCAGCTTCCTTTCCGGGACAGCTTTCTACGAGCAGTACTTC
CASSFLSGTAFYEQYF
>TRBJ2-4|NA|NA|TRBV28
TGTGCCAGTTCCGACTGGGGGGTCGGCAAAAACATTCAGTACTTC
CASSDWGVGKNIQYF
>TRBJ2-3|NA|once|TRBV10-3
TGTGCCATCAGTGAGGGGGAGGAGGGGGTCACAGATACGCAGTATTTT
CAISEGEEGVTDTQYF
>TRBJ1-2|TRBD1|once|TRBV30
TGTGCCTGGAGTGTCGGGACAGGGATTACTGGCTACACCTTC
CAWSVGTGITGYTF
>TRBJ2-7|TRBD2|NA|TRBV14
TGTGCCAGCAGCCAAGTAGCGGGAGGGCCTTACGAGCAGTACTTC
CASSQVAGGPYEQYF
>TRBJ1-2|NA|NA|TRBV27
TGTGCCAGCAGTTTTACGGGGGGCTATGGCTACACCTTC
CASSFTGGYGYTF
>TRBJ2-7|TRBD2|few|TRBV7-2
TGTGCCAGCAGCTTAGGGCGGGGGAACTACGAGCAGTACTTC
CASSLGRGNYEQYF
>TRBJ2-1|TRBD2|NA|TRBV18
TGTGCCAGCGCGAACCGGACTAGCATCTACAATGAGCAGTTCTTC
CASANRTSIYNEQFF
>TRBJ1-1|NA|NA|TRBV19
TGTGCCAGTAGTAGCATGGTTTATGAGAGCACTGAAGCTTTCTTT
CASSSMVYESTEAFF
>TRBJ1-1|NA|NA|TRBV5-1
TGCGCCAGCAGCCAGCAAGGAAACCCGAACACTGAAGCTTTCTTT
CASSQQGNPNTEAFF
>TRBJ2-5|TRBD2|NA|TRBV5-4
TGTGCCAGCAAACTGGTGGGGAGGGAGGGGGAGACCCAGTACTTC
CASKLVGREGETQYF
>TRBJ2-3|NA|NA|TRBV7-2
TGTGCCAGCAGCGCCCTCACAGATACGCAGTATTTT
CASSALTDTQYF
>TRBJ2-3|NA|NA|TRBV7-2
TGTGCCAGCAGCTTAAAGGGAGCAGATACGCAGTATTTT
CASSLKGADTQYF
>TRBJ2-6|NA|NA|TRBV7-3
TGTGCCAGCAGCTTAAACGGATCCCCTAGAGTCCTGACTTTC
CASSLNGSPRVLTF
>TRBJ1-2|NA|once|TRBV6-5
TGTGCCAGCAGTCCCGCGGAGGTTGACGGCTACACCTTC
CASSPAEVDGYTF
>TRBJ1-6|TRBD1|NA|TRBV5-5
TGTGCCAGCAGCTCCGAACCCGGGACAGGGCAATCACCCCTCCACTTT
CASSSEPGTGQSPLHF
>TRBJ1-2|TRBD1|NA|TRBV9
TGTGCCAGCAGCGGGAACAGGGGGCGAATTTTTGGCTACACCTTC
CASSGNRGRIFGYTF
>TRBJ2-7|NA|NA|TRBV9
TGTGCCAGCAGCGTAGAGGCTAGCCTCAGCTCCTACGAGCAGTACTTC
CASSVEASLSSYEQYF
>TRBJ2-7|TRBD1|once|TRBV5-5
TGTGCCAGCAGCTCCAGGGTAGGGGGCTCCGAGCAGTACTTC
CASSSRVGGSEQYF
>TRBJ2-1|NA|NA|TRBV7-9
TGTGCCAGCAGCCCGGAGGGCCCGACCAATGAGCAGTTCTTC
CASSPEGPTNEQFF
>TRBJ2-7|NA|NA|TRBV5-1
TGCGCCAGCAGCCTTGAGGTTTCCCAGCGGGAGCAGTACTTC
CASSLEVSQREQYF
>TRBJ2-3|TRBD2|NA|TRBV18
TGTGCCAGCTCACCATTGCCCCAAGCGGGAGGAGCGGATACGCAGTATTTT
CASSPLPQAGGADTQYF
>TRBJ2-7|TRBD2|NA|TRBV4-2
TGTGCCAGCAGCTCTATAATTCCCGGGACTAAGTACTCCTACGAGCAGTACTTC
CASSSIIPGTKYSYEQYF
>TRBJ1-2|NA|NA|TRBV28
TGTGCCGGCCGGGGGAACTATGGCTACACCTTC
CAGRGNYGYTF
>TRBJ2-1|TRBD2|NA|TRBV11-2
TGTGCCAGCAGCTCGGGACTAGCGGGACCCTACAATGAGCAGTTCTTC
CASSSGLAGPYNEQFF